This entry features one T cell receptor beta chain sequence. The antigen is undetermined. Germline V gives CDR1 LNHDA, CDR2 SQIVND (reference sequence). Unmatched junction bases numbered 2, after V lost 5 bases and J lost 7 bases. This CDR3 contains 12 residues. The data were obtained in a study of T cell responses to AZD1222 COVID-19 vaccine. Study observations and caveats: The repertoires were collected only after the peak T cell response.

The protocol was immunoSEQ multiplex PCR, while the TCRdb copy is restricted to in-frame clones and leaves out a portion. Of about 110,000 clones detected, roughly 89% appear once; the ten largest clones hold 3.1%. The sequence derives from an adult in good health. The chain links TRBV19 to TRBJ2-1; 7 nucleotides agree with TRBD1. Sequencing used peripheral blood, obtained on day 0 of MenACWY control vaccination. This CDR3 is CASSARGNEQFF. The CDR3 nucleotides read TGTGCCAGTAGTGCCAGGGGGAATGAGCAGTTCTTC. Based on the CDR3 plus reference TRBV19 and TRBJ2-1, the full variable domain is DGGITQSPKYLFRKEGQNVTLSCEQNLNHDAMYWYRQDPGQGLRLIYYSQIVNDFQKGDIAEGYSVSREKKESFPLTVTSAQKNPTAFYLCASSARGNEQFFGPGTRLTVL.